This T cell receptor (beta chain) was found in a study of metastatic and nonmetastatic thyroid tumors. V was cut by 7 bases and J by 7 bases, with 16 bases left in between. The CDR3 length is 13 residues. Using MiXCR, TCRdb reanalyzed the PCR reads. The profile shows 9,500 to 11,000 clones, around 33% of them singletons. Patients had received no treatment of any kind before thyroid surgery. The TCR sequence derives from a female donor with papillary thyroid cancer or a benign thyroid nodule (not recorded which). Some clones in this sample may be carry-over from other donors' samples. V gene TRBV12-3 or TRBV12-4 combines with J gene TRBJ1-1; D unclear. The sequenced sample consisted of tumor tissue. The DNA for the CDR3 is TGTGCCAGCACCTCCTCGTCGGTGGGTGAAGCTTTCTTT. Translating it yields CASTSSSVGEAFF.